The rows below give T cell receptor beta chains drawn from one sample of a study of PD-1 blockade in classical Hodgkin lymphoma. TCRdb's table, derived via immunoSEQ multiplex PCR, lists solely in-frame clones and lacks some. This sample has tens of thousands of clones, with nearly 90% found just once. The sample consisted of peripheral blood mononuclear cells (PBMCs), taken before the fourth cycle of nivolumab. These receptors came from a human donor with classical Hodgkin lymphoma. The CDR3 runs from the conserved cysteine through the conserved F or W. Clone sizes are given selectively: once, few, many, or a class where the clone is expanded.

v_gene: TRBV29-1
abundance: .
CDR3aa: CSVVRSEPVADTQYF

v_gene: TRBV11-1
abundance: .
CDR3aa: CASSLGGQGVYEQYF

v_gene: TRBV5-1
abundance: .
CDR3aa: CASSSGLAGTEPSETQYF

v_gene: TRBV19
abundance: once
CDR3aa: CASSIDLGDSSPLHF

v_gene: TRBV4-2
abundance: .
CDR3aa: CASSQAQGAHGYTF

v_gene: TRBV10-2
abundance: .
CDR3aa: CASSGKKPSYEQYF

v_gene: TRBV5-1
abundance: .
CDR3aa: CASSLVGSSYNSPLHF

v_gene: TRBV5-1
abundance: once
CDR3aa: CASSLDPRPGANVLTF

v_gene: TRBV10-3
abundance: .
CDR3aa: CAISELMGGRANTEAFF

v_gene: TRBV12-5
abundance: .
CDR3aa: CASGLGDRAYEQYF

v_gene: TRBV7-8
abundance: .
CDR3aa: CASSFVGGGAGTQYF

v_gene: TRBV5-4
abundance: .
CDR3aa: CASSPTGRTTDTQYF

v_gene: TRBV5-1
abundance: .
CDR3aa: CATSRTGGYITEAFF

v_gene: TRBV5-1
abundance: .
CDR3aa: CASSADGGSTEAFF

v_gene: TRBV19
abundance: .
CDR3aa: CASRTQGERRNEKLFF

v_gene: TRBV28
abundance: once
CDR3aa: CASSQTGSNGYTF

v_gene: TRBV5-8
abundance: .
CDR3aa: CASKEGGSRVYGYTF

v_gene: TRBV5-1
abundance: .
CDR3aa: CASSLTGPGELFF

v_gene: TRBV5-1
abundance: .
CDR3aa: CASSLAVGANTEAFF

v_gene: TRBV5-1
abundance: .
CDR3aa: CASSVAVGTGELFF

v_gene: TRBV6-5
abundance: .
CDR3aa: CASSRTGGLYGYTF

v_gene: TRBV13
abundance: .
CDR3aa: CASSLTGGVQETQYF

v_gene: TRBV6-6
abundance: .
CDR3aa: CASREPRGTNYGYTF

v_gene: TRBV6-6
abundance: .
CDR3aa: CASSRDRVDGYTF

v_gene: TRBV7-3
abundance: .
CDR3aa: CASSLAASVSYEQYF

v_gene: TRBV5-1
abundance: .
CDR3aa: CASSSDRESYEQYF

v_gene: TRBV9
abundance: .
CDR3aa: CASSVGTHQPQHF

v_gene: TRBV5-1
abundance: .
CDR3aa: CASSPEGAIGYGYTF

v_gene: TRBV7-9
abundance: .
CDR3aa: CASRQQGGVNTEAFF

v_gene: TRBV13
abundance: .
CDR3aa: CASSLGIYEQYF

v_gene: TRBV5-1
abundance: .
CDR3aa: CASSLVGGPSKLFF

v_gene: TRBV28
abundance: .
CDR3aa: CASSLLVRSTMNTEAFF

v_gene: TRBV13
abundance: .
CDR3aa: CASSLSGPNTEAFF

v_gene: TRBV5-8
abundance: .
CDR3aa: CASSLQGSTGELFF

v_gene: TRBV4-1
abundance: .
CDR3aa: CASSTRDTTYEQYF

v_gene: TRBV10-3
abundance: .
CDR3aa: CAAGTIVRDGYTF

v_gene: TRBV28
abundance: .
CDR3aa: CASSPWGTIETQYF

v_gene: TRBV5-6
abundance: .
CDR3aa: CASSLVQSYEQYF

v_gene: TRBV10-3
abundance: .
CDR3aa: CAISDTSGGPSIHHHSYNEQFF

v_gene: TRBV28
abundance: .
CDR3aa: CASSWGGFYEGYTF

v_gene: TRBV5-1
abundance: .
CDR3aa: CASSLAPFNEQFF